This TCR beta chain is from a study of blood T cell repertoires in COVID-19. Study context: The origin of the acute and convalescent COVID-19 samples was the United States, Italy and Spain. Nucleic acid was either cDNA or gDNA, and it came from T cells, B-cell-depleted T cells, or PBMCs.

This clone was detected only a few times. Trimming left V 5 bases short and J 8 bases short, with 7 bases between. Per the germline V gene, CDR1 is SEHNR and CDR2 is FQNEAQ (reference sequence). The CDR3 runs to 11 residues. Per the original methods: Quantification of nucleated cells was approximated via reference gene primer amplification. Produced via immunoSEQ multiplex PCR; TCRdb's table is partial and in-frame only. The D gene and trimming were derived from the DNA, and the V and J assignments and clone size from that table. The sample lists around 130,000 clones; 75% to 80% were seen once. The chain recombines TRBV7-9 with TRBJ1-5; D gene ambiguous. Sequenced sample: peripheral blood. This clonotype originated in a human donor in a cohort sampled during active COVID-19. CDR3 region: CASSPQKPQHF. For the CDR3, the DNA is TGTGCCAGCAGCCCCCAAAAGCCCCAGCATTTT.